These 7 T cell receptor beta chains share one sample of origin, sequenced in a study of blood T cell repertoires in COVID-19. Sequencing used immunoSEQ multiplex PCR; TCRdb keeps in-frame clones, though not all of them. The sample holds about 440,000 clones; roughly 89% are singletons and the top ten take approximately 4.5%. Material: peripheral blood. Every receptor here comes from a woman in her twenties or thirties with acute or convalescent COVID-19.

This chain connects TRBV9 to TRBJ2-1; D perhaps matches TRBD1 (6 bases). CDR3 length equals 15 residues. Deletions cut 4 bases from V and 5 bases from J, with 16 bases between. Per the germline V gene, CDR1 is SGDLS and CDR2 is YYNGEE. The CDR3: CASSSLAGTHNEQFF. The CDR3 DNA reads TGTGCCAGCAGCTCTCTAGCCGGGACACACAATGAGCAGTTCTTC.

This clone appeared once. The chain joins TRBV7-3 to TRBJ2-5, with D perhaps matching TRBD2 (5 bases). CDR1 SGHTA and CDR2 FQGTGA come from the germline V gene. The ends were cut back, 0 bases at V and 1 base at J, with 12 bases in the middle. The CDR3 has 16 residues. The CDR3 sequence: CASSLTGRRSQETQYF. The CDR3 DNA follows: TGTGCCAGCAGCTTAACGGGGAGACGGAGCCAAGAGACCCAGTACTTC.

DNA of the CDR3: TGTGCCTGGAGTCGCAGGGACAGGACCTACGAGCAGTACTTC. It yields the protein CAWSRRDRTYEQYF. The J gene is TRBJ2-7, the V gene TRBV30; TRBD1 matches 8 bases. V lost 2 bases to trimming and J lost 2 bases; unmatched junction nucleotides: 5. Germline CDR1 GTSNPN, CDR2 SVGIG (reference sequence). This CDR3 comprises 14 residues.

This rearrangement joins TRBV19 to TRBJ1-1, with D perhaps matching TRBD1 (5 bases). Trimming left V 2 bases short and J 7 bases short, with 14 bases between. Germline V gene lookup returns CDR1 LNHDA and CDR2 SQIVND (reference sequence). The CDR3 is made up of 14 amino acids. In DNA, the CDR3 is TGTGCCAGTAGTATAAGGGTGGGGGGATTTGAAGCTTTCTTT. It encodes CASSIRVGGFEAFF.

The chain is built from TRBV9 and TRBJ1-1, with D unresolved. CDR3 length: 13 amino acids. The V and J ends lost 4 bases and 0 bases respectively, with 7 bases between them. The germline CDR1 and CDR2 sequences are SGDLS and YYNGEE. DNA for the CDR3: TGTGCCAGCAGCTCCCAGATGAACACTGAAGCTTTCTTT. As protein: CASSSQMNTEAFF.

The genes are TRBV12-3 or TRBV12-4 and TRBJ2-1, with TRBD2 as a possible D gene (7 bases). Trimming removed 6 bases from V and 12 bases from J, with 15 bases in between. The CDR3 loop spans 12 amino acids. Written as DNA, the CDR3 is TGTGCCAGCAGCCAGACGGGGGGCAGGCAGTTCTTC. This sequence encodes CASSQTGGRQFF.

V usage is TRBV30 and J usage is TRBJ2-3; 8 bases align to TRBD2. The CDR3 is made up of 15 amino acids. After removal of 3 bases from V and 0 bases from J, the junction contained 5 bases not matched to a gene. CDR1 is GTSNPN, CDR2 SVGIG, per germline (reference sequence). Written as DNA, the CDR3 is TGTGCCTGGAGCGCACTAGCGGCTAGCACAGATACGCAGTATTTT. It translates to CAWSALAASTDTQYF.